What follows are 29 T cell receptor beta chains derived from one specimen sequenced in a study of cytomegalovirus exposure and HLA in healthy donors. The PCR was carried out with 60 Vbeta primers and 13 Jbeta primers. Method: immunoSEQ multiplex PCR; TCRdb's copy keeps in-frame clones and lacks some. Of around 110,000 clones in the sample, 55% to 65% are singletons; the top ten hold roughly 9.8%. Sequenced input: PBMCs. The receptor set was obtained from a woman aged 40 to 49 in good health and CMV-seropositive.

The chain has TRBV6-5 and TRBJ2-1; 8 bases fit TRBD2. The CDR3 sequence is 15 residues long. Looked up from germline, CDR1 is MNHEY and CDR2 is SVGAGI. The ends lost 4 bases at V and 8 bases at J; junction bases unmatched: 10. The CDR3 is CASSLGAGVLYEQFF. As DNA, the CDR3 is TGTGCCAGCAGTTTAGGAGCGGGAGTACTCTATGAGCAGTTCTTC.

V is TRBV7-4 and J is TRBJ2-4, with D possibly matching TRBD1 (5 bases). Trimming took off 1 base at V and 0 bases at J, with 10 bases between the two ends. Germline assignment: CDR1 SGHVT and CDR2 SQSDAQ. The CDR3 is made up of 16 amino acids. The CDR3 spells CASSLGDSEAKNIQYF. DNA of the CDR3: TGTGCCAGCAGCTTAGGAGACAGTGAAGCCAAAAACATTCAGTACTTC.

The V and J genes are TRBV7-9 and TRBJ2-2; D might be TRBD1 (6 bases). The ends were cut back, 7 bases at V and 6 bases at J, with 24 bases in the middle. There are 17 residues in the CDR3. CDR1 SEHNR and CDR2 FQNEAQ come from the germline V gene (reference sequence). The CDR3 DNA is TGTGCCAGCAATCCAGGGGCCCTCCCCACAGAGGCCGGGGAGCTGTTTTTT. Residues: CASNPGALPTEAGELFF.

The V gene is TRBV25-1, the J gene TRBJ1-4; D might be TRBD1 (6 bases). CDR3 size: 15 residues. Trimming cost V 5 bases and J 4 bases, with 14 bases left between them. Germline V gives CDR1 MGHDK, CDR2 SYGVNS. This CDR3 reads CASSPDRRVNEKLFF. The CDR3 DNA is TGTGCCAGCAGTCCTGACAGGCGCGTTAATGAAAAACTGTTTTTT.

The J gene is TRBJ2-2, the V gene TRBV11-2; maybe TRBD2 (5 bases). The CDR3 spans 14 residues. Trimming removed 5 bases from V and 4 bases from J, with 11 bases in between. CDR1 SGHAT and CDR2 FQNNGV come from the germline V gene. The CDR3 DNA follows: TGTGCCAGCAGCGTCCTGCGGGTCACCGGGGAGCTGTTTTTT. It translates to CASSVLRVTGELFF.

The chain joins TRBV30 to TRBJ1-6, with 7 nucleotides matching TRBD1. Germline assignment: CDR1 GTSNPN and CDR2 SVGIG (reference sequence). The CDR3 has 14 residues. Unmatched junction bases numbered 8, after V lost 3 bases and J lost 9 bases. The CDR3 DNA reads as TGTGCCTGGAGCCCTCAAGGGGGCTTTTCACCCCTCCACTTT. Its translation is CAWSPQGGFSPLHF.

The rearrangement uses TRBV5-1 and TRBJ2-7; 11 bases agree with TRBD1. Germline trimming cut 4 bases from V and 4 bases from J; bases unmatched to any gene: 7. Per the germline V gene, CDR1 is SGHRS and CDR2 is YFSETQ. The CDR3 extends over 15 amino acids. The CDR3 loop is CASSPWDRGDYEQYF. CDR3 nucleotides: TGCGCCAGCAGCCCATGGGACAGGGGGGATTACGAGCAGTACTTC.

This clone was recorded only once. V usage is TRBV21-1 and J usage is TRBJ1-5; the D call TRBD1 from the table was never checked on the DNA. TRBV21-1 constitutes a pseudogene. The CDR3 contains 21 residues. The CDR3 coding sequence is TGTGCCAGCAGCAAATATAAAATAGCGGGACAGGGAAAAAGGGGCAATCAGCCCCAGCATTTT. It codes for CASSKYKIAGQGKRGNQPQHF.

The J gene is TRBJ2-1, the V gene TRBV5-1; tentatively, D is TRBD2 (6 bases). CDR3 length equals 14 residues. Trimming shortened V by 2 bases and J by 9 bases, and 15 bases separated the two germline ends. The germline CDR1 and CDR2 sequences are SGHRS and YFSETQ. CDR3 nucleotides: TGCGCCAGCAGCTTCACTGGGACTTCGGCTGAGCAGTTCTTC. Protein: CASSFTGTSAEQFF.

V and J are TRBV6-6 and TRBJ2-2; the match to TRBD2 covers 7 bases. Per germline, CDR1 MNHNY and CDR2 SVGAGI (reference sequence). The CDR3 is made up of 15 amino acids. The V and J ends lost 0 bases and 4 bases, in that order; junction bases with no gene match: 2. The CDR3 DNA is TGTGCCAGCAGTTACTCAACGGGGGGCACCGGGGAGCTGTTTTTT. Translation: CASSYSTGGTGELFF.

The rearrangement uses TRBV9 and TRBJ2-7; D might be TRBD2 (6 bases). The germline V and J ends were trimmed by 3 bases and 7 bases, with 20 bases remaining between them. Germline values: CDR1 SGDLS, CDR2 YYNGEE. The CDR3 covers 15 residues. The CDR3 coding sequence is TGTGCCAGCAGCGCGGGACTTTCCCAAGCCCAAGAGCAGTACTTC. Its translation is CASSAGLSQAQEQYF.

The chain is built from TRBV27 and TRBJ2-7; D is uncertain. V was shortened by 3 bases and J by 2 bases, with 11 bases between the two germline ends. Germline V gives CDR1 MNHEY, CDR2 SMNVEV (reference sequence). The CDR3 runs to 14 residues. The CDR3 protein is CASSFAAVAYEQYF. CDR3 nucleotide sequence: TGTGCCAGCAGTTTTGCGGCGGTGGCCTACGAGCAGTACTTC.

The rearrangement joins TRBV19 to TRBJ2-1; 12 bases match TRBD2. Trimming at V came to 7 bases and at J to 7 bases, leaving 5 bases not matched to a gene. This CDR3 is 14 amino acids long. Germline CDR1 is LNHDA and CDR2 is SQIVND (reference sequence). The CDR3 protein is CASTLAGGRNEQFF. The CDR3 DNA is TGTGCCAGTACACTAGCGGGAGGTAGGAATGAGCAGTTCTTC.

V usage is TRBV6-6 and J usage is TRBJ2-4, with a tentative D call TRBD2 (5 bases). V shed 4 bases and J shed 9 bases, with 13 bases lying between them. Germline V gives CDR1 MNHNY, CDR2 SVGAGI (reference sequence). The CDR3 has 13 residues. CDR3 amino acids: CASSFVLEGIQYF. CDR3 nucleotides: TGTGCCAGCAGTTTCGTTCTCGAGGGCATTCAGTACTTC.

A few counts support this clone. The V gene is TRBV7-9, the J gene TRBJ1-1; D is perhaps TRBD1 (6 bases). This CDR3 has 12 residues. Trimming pared 4 bases from V and 5 bases from J, leaving 8 bases between. From germline, CDR1 is SEHNR and CDR2 FQNEAQ (reference sequence). The CDR3 sequence: CASSSDSTEAFF. The CDR3 DNA reads as TGTGCCAGCAGCTCGGACAGTACTGAAGCTTTCTTT.

The chain combines TRBV5-6 with TRBJ1-5; TRBD1 matches 8 bases. The CDR3 extends over 16 amino acids. V lost 4 bases, J lost 6 bases, and 12 bases stayed unmatched. CDR1 and CDR2 (germline): SGHDT, YYEEEE. The CDR3 bases are TGTGCCAGCAGCGCATCCGGACAGGGCCAAGGTCAGCCCCAGCATTTT. Its protein is CASSASGQGQGQPQHF.

V and J are TRBV27 and TRBJ2-5; 10 nucleotides agree with TRBD2. Losses at the gene ends were 5 bases for V and 1 base for J; bases not matched to a gene: 10. The CDR3 covers 17 residues. Looked up from germline, CDR1 is MNHEY and CDR2 is SMNVEV (reference sequence). The CDR3 bases are TGTGCCAGCAGTACGACCCCAGCGGGAGGGCCCCAAGAGACCCAGTACTTC. The encoded protein is CASSTTPAGGPQETQYF.

The chain uses TRBV5-6 and TRBJ2-1; 12 bases map to TRBD2. CDR3 length: 13 residues. The junction had 0 bases not matched to a gene; V was cut back by 5 bases and J by 6 bases. Looked up from germline, CDR1 is SGHDT and CDR2 is YYEEEE. CDR3 DNA: TGTGCCAGCAGACTAGCGGGAGGCAATGAGCAGTTCTTC. It is translated as CASRLAGGNEQFF. The full variable domain, its missing parts supplied by reference TRBV5-6 and TRBJ2-1, is DAGVTQSPTHLIKTRGQQVTLRCSPKSGHDTVSWYQQALGQGPQFIFQYYEEEERQRGNFPDRFSGHQFPNYSSELNVNALLLGDSALYLCASRLAGGNEQFFGPGTRLTVL.

The chain joins TRBV2 to TRBJ2-2, with 12 bases that match TRBD2. Germline CDR1 reads SNHLY; CDR2 reads FYNNEI. J gave up 2 bases and V 5 bases, and 6 bases lay outside the gene matches. The CDR3 spans 17 residues. For the CDR3, the DNA is TGTGCCAGCAGTAGGACTAGCGGGACTTTAAACACCGGGGAGCTGTTTTTT. Protein sequence: CASSRTSGTLNTGELFF.

The chain links TRBV7-9 to TRBJ2-1; 7 bases fit TRBD2. CDR1 and CDR2 from the germline V gene are SEHNR and FQNEAQ (reference sequence). CDR3 length: 14 residues. V was pared by 3 bases and J by 8 bases, with 7 bases of the junction left unmatched. CDR3 protein: CASSFFGLADEQFF. As DNA, the CDR3 is TGTGCCAGCAGCTTTTTCGGTCTAGCGGATGAGCAGTTCTTC.

The rearrangement links TRBV4-3 to TRBJ1-2, with a weak D call TRBD1 (6 bases). This CDR3 has 15 amino acids. CDR1 is LGHNA, CDR2 YSLEER, per germline. The V gene lost 4 bases and the J gene lost 4 bases, with 16 bases spanning the gap. This chain's CDR3 is CASSPRTASFYGYTF. Here the CDR3 DNA reads TGCGCCAGCAGCCCGAGGACAGCCTCGTTCTATGGCTACACCTTC.

The genes are TRBV14 and TRBJ2-5, with D hard to call. The CDR3 has 13 residues. Trimming pared 1 base from V and 5 bases from J, leaving 8 bases between. Germline lookup yields CDR1 SGHDN and CDR2 FVKESK. The CDR3 DNA sequence: TGTGCCAGCAGCCAAGCCAATCGGGAGACCCAGTACTTC. Encoded protein: CASSQANRETQYF.

This clone turned up a few times. The CDR3 region is CASSVLSYNSPLHF. DNA for the CDR3: TGTGCCAGCAGCGTTTTATCGTATAATTCACCCCTCCACTTT. The chain recombines TRBV9 with TRBJ1-6; D not certain. Deletions cut 2 bases from V and 4 bases from J, with 7 bases between. This CDR3 is built from 14 residues. Germline V gives CDR1 SGDLS, CDR2 YYNGEE.

This chain uses TRBV19 with TRBJ2-2; maybe TRBD2 (6 bases). Germline V CDR1 and CDR2: LNHDA, SQIVND (reference sequence). The CDR3 is 14 amino acids. The V and J ends lost 6 bases and 4 bases respectively, with 12 bases between them. In DNA form, the CDR3 reads TGTGCCAGTAGGGGCAGGGAGGTCACCGGGGAGCTGTTTTTT. Its translation is CASRGREVTGELFF.

The chain links TRBV19 to TRBJ1-5, with TRBD1 matching over 7 bases. Looked up from germline, CDR1 is LNHDA and CDR2 is SQIVND (reference sequence). The CDR3 consists of 16 residues. V trimming: 5 bases; J trimming: 4 bases; junction bases outside the gene matches: 11. The CDR3 region is CASSARQGAWNQPQHF. In nucleotides, the CDR3 is TGTGCCAGTAGTGCACGACAGGGCGCTTGGAATCAGCCCCAGCATTTT.

This clone has just a few counts. The genes are TRBV6-1 and TRBJ2-1; D unclear. The V end was cut by 6 bases, the J end by 7 bases, with 16 bases between. Per germline, CDR1 MNHNS and CDR2 SASEGT. The CDR3 is 14 residues long. This chain's CDR3 is CASSNGLARNEQFF. CDR3 in DNA: TGTGCCAGCAGCAACGGGTTAGCAAGAAATGAGCAGTTCTTC.

This sequence joins TRBV5-4 and TRBJ1-2, with D unclear. This CDR3 region has 13 residues. Germline lookup yields CDR1 SGHNT and CDR2 YYREEE (reference sequence). V gave up 0 bases and J gave up 2 bases, with 5 bases separating them. The CDR3 reads CASSLERNYGYTF. In nucleotides, the CDR3 is TGTGCCAGCAGCTTGGAACGGAACTATGGCTACACCTTC.

The chain recombines TRBV7-9 with TRBJ2-1, with TRBD2 matching over 7 bases. V trimming: 5 bases; J trimming: 4 bases; junction bases outside the gene matches: 17. This CDR3 is 18 amino acids long. CDR1 is SEHNR and CDR2 is FQNEAQ in the germline V gene (reference sequence). The CDR3 loop reads CASSPRDSGRAGYNEQFF. CDR3 bases: TGTGCCAGCAGCCCCAGGGATAGTGGGAGGGCCGGGTACAATGAGCAGTTCTTC.

This clone was seen more than once but under ten times. The rearrangement joins TRBV7-9 to TRBJ1-1, with no clear D. This CDR3 is built from 14 residues. Trimming pared 2 bases from V and 1 base from J, leaving 8 bases between. CDR1 and CDR2 from the germline V gene are SEHNR and FQNEAQ (reference sequence). The CDR3 DNA follows: TGTGCCAGCAGCTTAACGGGGAGGAACACTGAAGCTTTCTTT. It yields the protein CASSLTGRNTEAFF.